Presented here are 8 T cell receptor beta chains from one specimen sequenced in a study of T-cell reconstitution after alpha-beta-depleted transplantation in children. Unique molecular identifiers were used to barcode this TCRbeta library. TCRdb used MiXCR to reprocess the PCR reads, holding one entry per CDR3 protein. The data show 70,000 to 95,000 distinct CDR3 sequences, 10% to 15% seen once. This specimen consisted of PBMCs from the stem cell graft donor, obtained from the stem cell graft. These receptors came from a human donor who donated a stem cell graft to a child with inherited bone marrow failure.

This clonotype was detected many times. This chain uses TRBV11-2 with TRBJ2-3, with 9 bases identical to TRBD2. Looked up from germline, CDR1 is SGHAT and CDR2 is FQNNGV. V was clipped by 0 bases and J by 2 bases; unmatched bases: 12. CDR3 size: 19 residues. Written as DNA, the CDR3 is TGTGCCAGCAGCTTAGATTCAACCGAGCGGGGGGTAAACACAGATACGCAGTATTTT. It translates to CASSLDSTERGVNTDTQYF.

In its sample, this clonotype was seen many times. This chain links TRBV2 with TRBJ1-1, with D perhaps matching TRBD1 (5 bases). Germline lookup yields CDR1 SNHLY and CDR2 FYNNEI. This CDR3 has 14 residues. Between the trimmed V and J ends, which lost 4 bases and 4 bases, there was a span of 13 bases. The CDR3 region has the DNA TGTGCCAGCAGTGGACGGGCAGGGAGCACTGAAGCTTTCTTT. It is translated as CASSGRAGSTEAFF.

The chain uses TRBV4-3 and TRBJ1-5; no clear D gene. CDR1 and CDR2 from the germline V gene are LGHNA and YSLEER. V gave up 1 base and J gave up 7 bases, with 8 bases separating them. This CDR3 comprises 13 residues. Here the CDR3 DNA reads TGCGCCAGCAGCCAAGCGCGACTCCAGCCCCAGCATTTT. It yields the protein CASSQARLQPQHF.

The sample holds many counts of this clonotype. This chain connects TRBV4-1 to TRBJ2-3; TRBD1 matches at 8 bases. This CDR3 is built from 14 residues. The V gene end was trimmed by 2 bases and the J gene end by 3 bases; junction bases not matched to a gene: 1. Germline V gene lookup returns CDR1 MGHRA and CDR2 YSYEKL. The CDR3 region is CASSQQGATDTQYF. CDR3 sequence (DNA): TGCGCCAGCAGCCAACAGGGGGCTACAGATACGCAGTATTTT.

This clonotype was seen at least ten times. V gene TRBV29-1 combines with J gene TRBJ2-7; no clear D. The germline gives CDR1 SQVTM, CDR2 ANQGSEA. The CDR3 loop spans 11 amino acids. With 4 bases removed from V and 3 bases from J, the gap between germline ends came to 7 bases. The CDR3 region is CSVGSNYEQYF. CDR3 sequence (DNA): TGCAGCGTTGGCTCAAACTACGAGCAGTACTTC.

The chain links TRBV6-1 to TRBJ1-1; possibly TRBD1 for D (6 bases). This CDR3 has 13 amino acids. Trimming pared 6 bases from V and 11 bases from J, leaving 19 bases between. From germline, CDR1 is MNHNS and CDR2 SASEGT. The CDR3 region is CASRQQGLSLAFF. The CDR3 DNA follows: TGTGCCAGCAGGCAACAGGGATTATCTTTGGCTTTCTTT.

The chain joins TRBV20-1 to TRBJ2-5, with 13 bases identical to TRBD2. After removal of 6 bases from V and 7 bases from J, the junction contained 8 bases not matched to a gene. Germline V CDR1 and CDR2: DFQATT, SNEGSKA (reference sequence). The CDR3 loop spans 14 amino acids. The CDR3 sequence is CSAGTSGGARTQYF. DNA for the CDR3: TGCAGTGCGGGAACTAGCGGGGGGGCGCGGACCCAGTACTTC.

Many counts were recorded for this clonotype. This rearrangement joins TRBV5-1 to TRBJ2-7; either TRBD1 or TRBD2 may supply D (5 bases each). CDR3 length: 14 amino acids. The germline V and J ends were trimmed by 0 bases and 3 bases, with 10 bases remaining between them. Germline lookup yields CDR1 SGHRS and CDR2 YFSETQ. The CDR3, as DNA: TGCGCCAGCAGCTTGGGAGGGGCTGTCTACGAGCAGTACTTC. It codes for CASSLGGAVYEQYF. Filled out from reference TRBV5-1 and TRBJ2-7, the complete variable domain reads KAGVTQTPRYLIKTRGQQVTLSCSPISGHRSVSWYQQTPGQGLQFLFEYFSETQRNKGNFPGRFSGRQFSNSRSEMNVSTLELGDSALYLCASSLGGAVYEQYFGPGTRLTVT.